Below, 13 T cell receptor beta chains from the same sample are listed, as sequenced in a study of blood T cell repertoires in COVID-19. Here immunoSEQ multiplex PCR was the method, and the copy in TCRdb shows in-frame clones only, minus some. The repertoire consists of approximately 380,000 clones, with around 84% occurring once and the leading ten covering roughly 3.6%. The sample was peripheral blood. The receptor set was obtained from a woman younger than 35 with acute or convalescent COVID-19.

This chain connects TRBV9 to TRBJ2-2; D is perhaps TRBD1 (5 bases). In germline, CDR1 is SGDLS, CDR2 YYNGEE. The CDR3 has 15 residues. The ends were cut back, 3 bases at V and 0 bases at J, with 9 bases in the middle. In DNA, the CDR3 is TGTGCCAGCAGCGAGGGGTCCCCGAACACCGGGGAGCTGTTTTTT. Translation gives CASSEGSPNTGELFF.

This chain joins TRBV30 and TRBJ1-2; 7 bases align to TRBD1. The V gene end was trimmed by 3 bases and the J gene end by 6 bases; junction bases not matched to a gene: 1. The CDR3 totals 11 residues. Germline loops: CDR1 GTSNPN, CDR2 SVGIG (reference sequence). The CDR3 DNA sequence: TGTGCCTGGAGACAGGGGAATGGCTACACCTTC. The encoded protein is CAWRQGNGYTF.

V gene TRBV12-5 combines with J gene TRBJ1-3; maybe TRBD1 (5 bases). CDR1 is LGHNT and CDR2 is FRNRAP in the germline V gene. There are 17 residues in the CDR3. V lost 0 bases and J 4 bases, leaving 16 bases between the germline ends. This CDR3 reads CASGLVQSPGPGNTIYF. In nucleotides, the CDR3 is TGTGCTAGTGGTTTGGTACAATCCCCAGGGCCCGGAAACACCATATATTTT.

The V and J genes are TRBV28 and TRBJ1-5, with D uncertain. The CDR3 runs 13 residues. Trimming took 4 bases from V and 8 from J, leaving 12 bases between them. Germline loops: CDR1 MDHEN, CDR2 SYDVKM. Here the CDR3 reads CASSWVWGEPQHF. The DNA of the CDR3 is TGTGCCAGCAGTTGGGTCTGGGGAGAGCCCCAGCATTTT.

V gene TRBV14 combines with J gene TRBJ1-1; D might be TRBD1 (6 bases). Germline V lookup: CDR1 SGHDN, CDR2 FVKESK. The CDR3 covers 14 residues. V lost 4 bases and J 2 bases, leaving 11 bases between the germline ends. The CDR3 loop is CASSLRQENTEAFF. In DNA form, the CDR3 reads TGTGCCAGCAGCCTCCGACAGGAAAACACTGAAGCTTTCTTT.

The rearrangement uses TRBV5-1 and TRBJ1-2; 8 bases match TRBD1. The trim removed 6 bases at V and 10 bases at J, leaving 17 bases unmatched. The CDR3 extends over 15 amino acids. The germline V gene has CDR1 SGHRS and CDR2 YFSETQ. The CDR3 region has the DNA TGCGCCAGCACACCCCAACCGGGACAGGTGATTTACTACACCTTC. This gives the protein CASTPQPGQVIYYTF.

The chain links TRBV7-2 to TRBJ2-7; D possibly corresponds to TRBD1 (6 bases). Trimming shortened V by 5 bases and J by 6 bases, and 20 bases separated the two germline ends. Per germline, CDR1 SGHTA and CDR2 FQGNSA. CDR3 length equals 15 residues. The CDR3 DNA is TGTGCCAGCAGCCTACGGTGGGGGCGGACCTCCGAGCAGTACTTC. This gives the protein CASSLRWGRTSEQYF. Complete variable domain (other parts from reference TRBV7-2 and TRBJ2-7): GAGVSQSPSNKVTEKGKDVELRCDPISGHTALYWYRQSLGQGLEFLIYFQGNSAPDKSGLPSDRFSAERTGGSVSTLTIQRTQQEDSAVYLCASSLRWGRTSEQYFGPGTRLTVT.

The chain recombines TRBV11-2 with TRBJ2-1; D is possibly TRBD2 (5 bases). CDR3 length: 17 amino acids. With 5 bases removed from V and 7 bases from J, the gap between germline ends came to 24 bases. Germline values: CDR1 SGHAT, CDR2 FQNNGV. The CDR3 loop reads CASSPLLLPYGENEQFF. DNA for the CDR3: TGTGCCAGCAGCCCCCTATTACTCCCATACGGGGAGAATGAGCAGTTCTTC.

This clone was recorded only once. This chain uses TRBV3-1 (or the pseudogene TRBV3-2) with TRBJ2-7; a possible D gene is TRBD1 (6 bases). V gave up 0 bases and J gave up 4 bases, with 13 bases separating them. Germline V gene sequence: CDR1 LGHDT, CDR2 YNNKEL (reference sequence). This CDR3 has 15 amino acids. The CDR3 nucleotides read TGTGCCAGCAGCCAAGATCGGACAGCAAGATACGAGCAGTACTTC. As protein: CASSQDRTARYEQYF.

This clone is a singleton in its sample. The J gene is TRBJ2-5, the V gene TRBV30; tentatively, D is TRBD1 (5 bases). This CDR3 region has 14 residues. Germline-derived CDR1 and CDR2 are GTSNPN and SVGIG (reference sequence). V lost 0 bases and J 4 bases, leaving 12 bases between the germline ends. The CDR3 bases are TGTGCCTGGAGTGTAAGGGGTTCGGGAGAGACCCAGTACTTC. Its translation: CAWSVRGSGETQYF.

The rearrangement uses TRBV19 and TRBJ1-1; D perhaps matches TRBD1 (6 bases). Trimming removed 5 bases at V and 0 bases at J, with 13 bases between. Germline loops: CDR1 LNHDA, CDR2 SQIVND (reference sequence). This CDR3 is 15 amino acids long. The CDR3 region has the DNA TGTGCCAGTAGTTATTCGGACAGAATGAACACTGAAGCTTTCTTT. It encodes CASSYSDRMNTEAFF.

V gene TRBV29-1 combines with J gene TRBJ2-5; TRBD1 aligns across 9 bases. This CDR3 spans 16 amino acids. J gave up 0 bases and V 5 bases, and 10 bases lay outside the gene matches. The germline V gene encodes CDR1 SQVTM and CDR2 ANQGSEA. The DNA of the CDR3 is TGCAGCGTTCCCGGAGGACAGGGGTGGAACCAAGAGACCCAGTACTTC. It specifies CSVPGGQGWNQETQYF.

This sequence joins TRBV27 and TRBJ1-1; D is unclear. The V and J ends lost 3 bases and 1 base respectively, with 15 bases between them. Germline lookup yields CDR1 MNHEY and CDR2 SMNVEV (reference sequence). CDR3 size: 16 residues. The CDR3 DNA follows: TGTGCCAGCAGTTTTGGGCCGGCCGGTTGGAACACTGAAGCTTTCTTT. It yields the protein CASSFGPAGWNTEAFF.